The clone carrying this T cell receptor (beta chain) was counted many times. Its antigen remains unidentified. The data were taken from a study of CD8 T cells in ankylosing spondylitis. One entry per CDR3 protein results from TCRdb running MiXCR on the 5' RACE reads. The profile covers more than 400,000 distinct CDR3 sequences, with approximately 5% appearing a single time and 3% to 4% taken by the ten largest. Broader study findings: Within ankylosing spondylitis blood, a TCR beta motif made up of eight or nine highly homologous variants appeared to be characteristic.

CDR3 length: 14 residues. This sequence joins TRBV21-1 and TRBJ2-7. TRBV21-1 constitutes a pseudogene. The origin of this receptor is a male donor with ankylosing spondylitis. The sample taken for sequencing was blood, either unsorted or a sorted T cell fraction (not recorded which). The CDR3 spells CASSKAKIPYEQYF. The DNA of the CDR3 is TGTGCCAGCAGCAAAGCGAAGATCCCCTACGAGCAGTACTTC.